A selection of T cell receptor beta chains follows, all from one sample in a study of blood T cell repertoires in COVID-19. Repertoires were generated with immunoSEQ multiplex PCR, while TCRdb's copy carries only in-frame clones and drops some. The sample lists 250,000 or so clones, about 85% seen once, with more than 6.5% in the top ten. Sequenced sample: PBMCs or T cells enriched from blood (not recorded which). These receptors all come from a woman aged 50 to 65 who had been exposed to COVID-19. CDR3s include the opening cysteine and the closing phenylalanine or tryptophan. The D gene is left open where the match is weak. Size tells how often a clone was seen (once, few, many) or the class of an expanded clone, and some rows leave it out.

clone size	V gene	J gene	D gene	CDR3 DNA	CDR3 protein
NA	TRBV5-8	TRBJ2-7	NA	TGTGCCAGCTTACACCTGACAGACCAAGGCGCCTACGAGCAGTACTTC	CASLHLTDQGAYEQYF
once	TRBV28	TRBJ1-3	NA	TGTGCCAGCATTGAGGCGGGGTCTGGAAACACCATATATTTT	CASIEAGSGNTIYF
NA	TRBV4-3	TRBJ1-1	NA	TGCGCCAGCAGCCAAGGGTTCCAGGCCGGGGGGTGGAGAAGCACTGAAGCTTTCTTT	CASSQGFQAGGWRSTEAFF
NA	TRBV2	TRBJ2-5	NA	TGTGCCAGCAGTGAACCCGCTAGCCAAGAGACCCAGTACTTC	CASSEPASQETQYF
NA	TRBV2	TRBJ2-3	NA	TGTGCCAGCAGCGCCAGGGCCACAGATACGCAGTATTTT	CASSARATDTQYF
NA	TRBV2	TRBJ1-1	NA	TGTGCCAGCAATTGGGCCCGTGAAGCTTTCTTT	CASNWAREAFF
NA	TRBV2	TRBJ1-5	TRBD1	TGTGCCAGCAGTGGAGGACAGGGGAATTCTGGTCAGCCCCAGCATTTT	CASSGGQGNSGQPQHF
NA	TRBV5-1	TRBJ2-5	TRBD2	TGCGCCAGCAGCTTGGCCCCTAGCGGGGGGTCAGAGACCCAGTACTTC	CASSLAPSGGSETQYF
NA	TRBV6-5	TRBJ2-7	NA	TGTGCCAGCAGTTACTCGACAGCGACAGGGCAGTACTTC	CASSYSTATGQYF
NA	TRBV11-3	TRBJ2-7	TRBD1	TGTGCCGGCGACAGGGGTATCCACGAGCAGTACTTC	CAGDRGIHEQYF
NA	TRBV21-1	TRBJ2-5	NA	TGTGCCAGCAGCAAAGTTAGGGTTAGCGGGGGGGCCCGGGAGACCCAGTACTTC	CASSKVRVSGGARETQYF
NA	TRBV5-1	TRBJ2-5	NA	TGCGCCAGCAGCACTCCCGTAGCAGGGGAGACCCAGTACTTC	CASSTPVAGETQYF
NA	TRBV30	TRBJ1-5	NA	TGTGCCTGGAGCGGGGGGAAGGGGATCAATCAGCCCCAGCATTTT	CAWSGGKGINQPQHF
NA	TRBV12-3/TRBV12-4	TRBJ1-2	NA	TGTGCCAGCAGTTCTGACAGATACTATGGCTACACCTTC	CASSSDRYYGYTF
NA	TRBV3-1/TRBV3-2	TRBJ1-2	NA	TGTGCCAGCAGCCAAGTCGTTGCGGGCGGCTACACCTTC	CASSQVVAGGYTF
once	TRBV28	TRBJ2-7	NA	TGTGCCAGCAGTTTCGCAGGATTCCCCTACGAGCAGTACTTC	CASSFAGFPYEQYF
once	TRBV7-8	TRBJ1-1	NA	TGTGCCAGCAGCTTTGGGGGCGCCGCCGAAGCTTTCTTT	CASSFGGAAEAFF
NA	TRBV19	TRBJ2-1	NA	TGTGCCAGTAGTTCTGGGATTTTCGGTATTAGCGTGGACGGGGATGAGCAGTTCTTC	CASSSGIFGISVDGDEQFF
NA	TRBV5-8	TRBJ1-1	NA	TGTGCCAGCAGCTTCGAGACACGGCCCCCGGAAGCTTTCTTT	CASSFETRPPEAFF
once	TRBV10-2	TRBJ1-2	TRBD1	TGCGCCAGCAATCCGGGACAGGGTAATGGCTACACCTTC	CASNPGQGNGYTF
NA	TRBV4-1	TRBJ1-4	TRBD1	TGCGCCAGCAGCCGCGAGGGGACAGGGGGGGAAAAACTGTTTTTT	CASSREGTGGEKLFF
NA	TRBV6-2/TRBV6-3	TRBJ2-1	TRBD1	TGTGCCAGCAGTATCCAGCCACCGGGACAGGGGAAGGGTGAGCAGTTCTTC	CASSIQPPGQGKGEQFF
NA	TRBV7-2	TRBJ1-3	NA	TGTGCCAGCAGCTCCCAGGGAGGGGCGCTGGGAAACACCATATATTTT	CASSSQGGALGNTIYF
NA	TRBV10-3	TRBJ2-3	NA	TGTGCCACCTCGACTAGCACAGATACGCAGTATTTT	CATSTSTDTQYF
NA	TRBV7-2	TRBJ1-1	NA	TGTGCCAGCAGCCCACGGGTGTCTCGCACTGAAGCTTTCTTT	CASSPRVSRTEAFF
NA	TRBV5-1	TRBJ1-1	TRBD1	TGCGCCAGCAGCCTCGGGACAGGTCTGAACACTGAAGCTTTCTTT	CASSLGTGLNTEAFF
NA	TRBV5-1	TRBJ1-1	TRBD1	TGCGCCAGCAAGGGACAGGAGAACACTGAAGCTTTCTTT	CASKGQENTEAFF
NA	TRBV4-2	TRBJ2-3	NA	TGTGCCAGCAGCCAAGAACTAGCTAGAGGGACAGATACGCAGTATTTT	CASSQELARGTDTQYF
NA	TRBV10-3	TRBJ2-1	NA	TGTGCCATCGGGAGGGGGGGAGTAAATGAGCAGTTCTTC	CAIGRGGVNEQFF
NA	TRBV7-9	TRBJ1-3	NA	TGTGCCAGCAGGGCAGGGACTGGAAACACCATATATTTT	CASRAGTGNTIYF
NA	TRBV12-3/TRBV12-4	TRBJ1-1	NA	TGTGCCAGCAGGGAGGTAGGCACTGAAGCTTTCTTT	CASREVGTEAFF
NA	TRBV5-4	TRBJ2-7	TRBD1	TGTGCCAGCAGCTTGCGGGACAGGGTTCCCTACGAGCAGTACTTC	CASSLRDRVPYEQYF
NA	TRBV3-1/TRBV3-2	TRBJ1-2	TRBD1	TGTGCCAGCAGCCTGACAGGGACCTCCAACTATGGCTACACCTTC	CASSLTGTSNYGYTF